Presented here are 27 T cell receptor beta chains from one specimen sequenced in a study of CD8 T cells in ankylosing spondylitis. TCRdb re-called the 5' RACE reads through MiXCR, storing one row per CDR3 protein. The sample comprises nearly 250,000 distinct CDR3 sequences, over 30% of which are singletons, and around 4.5% rests with the top ten. Material for sequencing was blood, either unsorted or a sorted T cell fraction (not recorded which). The source of these receptors is a male donor with ankylosing spondylitis or in good health (not recorded which).

The rearrangement uses TRBV2 and TRBJ2-7; 7 bases align to TRBD1. The CDR3 consists of 13 residues. CDR1 is SNHLY and CDR2 is FYNNEI in the germline V gene. After removal of 8 bases from V and 7 bases from J, the junction contained 11 bases not matched to a gene. The CDR3 DNA sequence: TGTGCCAGCGGGTCGACAGGGTCGGATGAGCAGTACTTC. It specifies CASGSTGSDEQYF. Using reference TRBV2 and TRBJ2-7 for the parts outside the CDR3, the full variable domain is EPEVTQTPSHQVTQMGQEVILRCVPISNHLYFYWYRQILGQKVEFLVSFYNNEISEKSEIFDDQFSVERPDGSNFTLKIRSTKLEDSAMYFCASGSTGSDEQYFGPGTRLTVT.

This clonotype has a single count. The chain carries TRBV3-1 and TRBJ2-1; 8 bases agree with TRBD2. The CDR3 totals 13 residues. J lost 8 bases, V lost 2 bases, and 2 bases had no gene match. From germline, CDR1 is LGHDT and CDR2 YNNKEL (reference sequence). CDR3 sequence reads: CASSQQTSDEQFF. CDR3 coding DNA: TGTGCCAGCAGCCAACAGACTAGCGATGAGCAGTTCTTC.

CDR3 bases: TGCAGTGCTAGTTCCGGGGCCACCTACGAGCAGTACTTC. This encodes CSASSGATYEQYF. This sequence joins TRBV20-1 and TRBJ2-7; TRBD1 or TRBD2 may be the D gene (5 bases each). Trimming cost V 3 bases and J 2 bases, with 11 bases left between them. CDR1 is DFQATT, CDR2 SNEGSKA, per germline (reference sequence). The CDR3 is made up of 13 amino acids.

The V gene is TRBV12-3 or TRBV12-4, the J gene TRBJ2-7, with a possible D match to TRBD2 (5 bases). The CDR3 loop spans 11 amino acids. Trimming removed 6 bases at V and 2 bases at J, with 5 bases between. Written as DNA, the CDR3 is TGTGCCAGCAGACTAGCCTACGAGCAGTACTTC. It encodes CASRLAYEQYF.

The rearrangement uses TRBV9 and TRBJ2-1; perhaps D is TRBD1 or TRBD2 (7 bases each). Germline loops: CDR1 SGDLS, CDR2 YYNGEE. This CDR3 has 15 residues. Trimming removed 4 bases at V and 12 bases at J, with 23 bases between. This chain's CDR3 is CASSPGGGSPYGQFF. CDR3 DNA: TGTGCCAGCAGCCCAGGGGGGGGGAGCCCCTACGGGCAGTTCTTC.

This clonotype was detected ten times or more. The rearrangement uses TRBV27 and TRBJ2-3; D might be TRBD2 (6 bases). Trimming removed 5 bases from V and 3 bases from J, with 9 bases in between. The CDR3 loop spans 13 amino acids. The V gene's germline CDR1 is MNHEY and CDR2 SMNVEV (reference sequence). The CDR3 region has the DNA TGTGCCAGCAGTCATGGAGGGACAGATACGCAGTATTTT. It translates to CASSHGGTDTQYF.

The V gene is TRBV7-9, the J gene TRBJ1-1; the D is unclear. The CDR3 covers 9 residues. The germline gives CDR1 SEHNR, CDR2 FQNEAQ (reference sequence). Trimming removed 8 bases from V and 6 bases from J, with 4 bases in between. For the CDR3, the DNA is TGTGCCAGCGGGGCTGAAGCTTTCTTT. Protein product: CASGAEAFF. Full variable domain (outside the CDR3, taken from reference TRBV7-9 and TRBJ1-1): DTGVSQNPRHKITKRGQNVTFRCDPISEHNRLYWYRQTLGQGPEFLTYFQNEAQLEKSRLLSDRFSAERPKGSFSTLEIQRTEQGDSAMYLCASGAEAFFGQGTRLTVV.

This clonotype appeared a single time. The CDR3, as DNA: TGTGCCAGCAGCCCGGGGAGGGGACAATACGAGCAGTACTTC. Encoded protein: CASSPGRGQYEQYF. This sequence joins TRBV5-5 and TRBJ2-7; D might be TRBD2 (7 bases). Germline values: CDR1 SGHKS, CDR2 YYEKEE (reference sequence). This CDR3 has 14 amino acids. Trimming stripped 4 bases from V and 4 bases from J, with 15 bases between.

This clonotype was seen a few times. The J gene is TRBJ2-3, the V gene TRBV5-1; 16 bases fit TRBD2. In germline, CDR1 is SGHRS, CDR2 YFSETQ. Trimming took 4 bases from V and 2 from J; bases not matched to a gene: 4. This CDR3 is built from 17 residues. Here the CDR3 reads CASSTGTSGGATDTQYF. The CDR3 coding sequence is TGCGCCAGCAGCACCGGGACTAGCGGGGGGGCCACAGATACGCAGTATTTT.

The V and J genes are TRBV4-2 and TRBJ2-4; no firm D call. Germline CDR1 is LGHNA and CDR2 is YNFKEQ. The CDR3 has 15 amino acids. V lost 3 bases and J 0 bases, leaving 9 bases between the germline ends. Here the CDR3 DNA reads TGTGCCAGCAGCCAGGGCTCGGGAGCCAAAAACATTCAGTACTTC. The encoded protein is CASSQGSGAKNIQYF.

The table lists this clonotype with a few counts. The gene calls are TRBV11-2 and TRBJ2-1; TRBD1 matches 8 bases. The CDR3 sequence is 14 residues long. V was clipped by 3 bases and J by 7 bases; unmatched bases: 5. Germline loops: CDR1 SGHAT, CDR2 FQNNGV. As DNA, the CDR3 is TGTGCCAGCAGCTTCGGGACAGGCCCGAATGAGCAGTTCTTC. Its translation: CASSFGTGPNEQFF.

The CDR3 is CASSEIQGGTYEQYF. The CDR3 nucleotides read TGTGCCAGCAGTGAGATCCAGGGAGGGACCTACGAGCAGTACTTC. V gene TRBV2 combines with J gene TRBJ2-7; 7 nucleotides agree with TRBD2. Germline CDR1 reads SNHLY; CDR2 reads FYNNEI. The J segment lost 2 bases and the V segment lost 3 bases, leaving 7 bases of the junction unmatched. This CDR3 has 15 amino acids.

The chain links TRBV20-1 to TRBJ2-1; 11 bases match TRBD2. With 1 base clipped from V and 4 bases from J, the junction kept 6 bases outside the gene matches. From germline, CDR1 is DFQATT and CDR2 SNEGSKA (reference sequence). The CDR3 extends over 16 amino acids. The CDR3 region is CSARAGLAGGYNEQFF. The CDR3 nucleotides read TGCAGTGCTAGAGCCGGCCTAGCGGGGGGATACAATGAGCAGTTCTTC.

In its sample, this clonotype was seen a few times. This chain joins TRBV15 and TRBJ2-7; TRBD1 matches 8 bases. The CDR3 has 14 amino acids. The V gene end was trimmed by 5 bases and the J gene end by 2 bases; junction bases not matched to a gene: 5. Per the germline V gene, CDR1 is LNHNV and CDR2 is YYDKDF (reference sequence). In DNA, the CDR3 is TGTGCCACCAGCCCCCGGGACAGGACCTACGAGCAGTACTTC. It specifies CATSPRDRTYEQYF.

The chain carries TRBV7-6 and TRBJ2-1, with 7 positions matching TRBD2. From germline, CDR1 is SGHVS and CDR2 FNYEAQ. Trimming took 1 base from V and 8 from J; bases not matched to a gene: 11. CDR3 length: 16 amino acids. The CDR3 coding sequence is TGTGCCAGCAGCTTAGGTTTGGGGGGGTTGGGCGATGAGCAGTTCTTC. It specifies CASSLGLGGLGDEQFF.

This clonotype appeared a single time. The rearrangement joins TRBV4-1 to TRBJ2-7; 7 bases are shared with TRBD1. Looked up from germline, CDR1 is MGHRA and CDR2 is YSYEKL. There are 15 residues in the CDR3. Germline trimming cut 5 bases from V and 0 bases from J; bases unmatched to any gene: 7. CDR3 in amino acids: CASSFDRVSSYEQYF. Written as DNA, the CDR3 is TGCGCCAGCAGCTTCGACAGGGTGAGCTCCTACGAGCAGTACTTC.

This chain joins TRBV5-1 and TRBJ2-7; the D call may be TRBD1 or TRBD2 (5 bases each). There are 15 residues in the CDR3. Trimming removed 5 bases from V and 2 bases from J, with 17 bases in between. Germline-derived CDR1 and CDR2 are SGHRS and YFSETQ. The CDR3 loop reads CASSITTEGPYEQYF. Here the CDR3 DNA reads TGCGCCAGCAGTATCACGACAGAGGGCCCCTACGAGCAGTACTTC.

This clonotype occurred many times. This chain uses TRBV7-2 with TRBJ2-3; D ambiguous. Germline CDR1 SGHTA, CDR2 FQGNSA. The V gene lost 4 bases and the J gene lost 4 bases, with 9 bases spanning the gap. The CDR3 is 13 residues long. The CDR3 protein is CASSSTMADTQYF. CDR3 DNA sequence: TGTGCCAGCAGCTCCACGATGGCAGATACGCAGTATTTT.

This clonotype was seen a handful of times. V gene TRBV3-1 combines with J gene TRBJ2-1; 9 bases are shared with TRBD1. The CDR3 is 15 residues long. Germline V gives CDR1 LGHDT, CDR2 YNNKEL (reference sequence). Germline trimming cut 4 bases from V and 4 bases from J; bases unmatched to any gene: 5. DNA of the CDR3: TGTGCCAGCAGCCCGACAGGGGGACAATACAATGAGCAGTTCTTC. Translating it yields CASSPTGGQYNEQFF.

This clonotype was detected only a few times. CDR3 sequence (DNA): TGCAGTGCTAGAGTGTCGGCTAGCGGGGGGGCCGGGGAGCTGTTTTTT. Translating gives CSARVSASGGAGELFF. V and J are TRBV20-1 and TRBJ2-2, with TRBD2 matching over 12 bases. The V gene's germline CDR1 is DFQATT and CDR2 SNEGSKA (reference sequence). The CDR3 length is 16 residues. The V and J ends lost 1 base and 6 bases, in that order; junction bases with no gene match: 6.

This clonotype was counted between two and nine times. The rearrangement links TRBV27 to TRBJ1-6; the D is unclear. The CDR3 consists of 13 residues. Trimming took 3 bases from V and 9 from J, leaving 9 bases between them. Germline V gene lookup returns CDR1 MNHEY and CDR2 SMNVEV (reference sequence). CDR3 residues: CASSFSGLSPLHF. The CDR3 nucleotides are TGTGCCAGCAGTTTTTCCGGACTTTCACCCCTCCACTTT.

This clonotype appeared many times. V is TRBV20-1 and J is TRBJ1-2; D is perhaps TRBD1 (5 bases). This CDR3 comprises 14 residues. The V and J ends lost 5 bases and 8 bases respectively, with 21 bases between them. Germline V gene sequence: CDR1 DFQATT, CDR2 SNEGSKA (reference sequence). The CDR3 DNA reads as TGCAGTGCTCGGCAACGGGACGGACGGCGAGGCTACACCTTC. Its translation: CSARQRDGRRGYTF.

The chain employs TRBV29-1 and TRBJ2-7; possibly TRBD1 for D (6 bases). The CDR3 has 13 residues. The germline CDR1 and CDR2 sequences are SQVTM and ANQGSEA. The V and J ends lost 1 base and 1 base respectively, with 8 bases between them. CDR3 coding DNA: TGCAGCGTTGAAGGGGGGCTTTCCTACGAGCAGTACTTC. Its translation is CSVEGGLSYEQYF.

This clonotype appeared a few times. The chain couples TRBV12-3 or TRBV12-4 to TRBJ2-3; D unresolved. This CDR3 has 13 amino acids. Trimming left V 4 bases short and J 4 bases short, with 9 bases between. CDR3 sequence reads: CASSYGQADTQYF. In nucleotides, the CDR3 is TGTGCCAGCAGTTATGGCCAGGCAGATACGCAGTATTTT.

This clonotype was found a few times. The V call is TRBV12-3 or TRBV12-4, the J call TRBJ1-5; tentative D call: TRBD1 (6 bases). CDR3 length: 13 amino acids. V lost 6 bases and J lost 3, with 9 bases in between. CDR3 bases: TGTGCCAGCAGGGACAGAACCAATCAGCCCCAGCATTTT. Its protein is CASRDRTNQPQHF.

In DNA form, the CDR3 reads TGCGCCAGCAGCTCAGGACAGGGAAGGGGAGGCTACACCTTC. It specifies CASSSGQGRGGYTF. The chain joins TRBV5-1 to TRBJ1-2; TRBD1 aligns across 8 bases. J lost 8 bases, V lost 3 bases, and 9 bases had no gene match. The CDR3 covers 14 residues. CDR1 is SGHRS and CDR2 is YFSETQ in the germline V gene.

CDR3: CAIKGIDSNTGELFF. DNA for the CDR3: TGTGCCATCAAGGGAATTGACTCGAACACCGGGGAGCTGTTTTTT. The rearrangement uses TRBV10-3 and TRBJ2-2; D is unclear. The germline gives CDR1 ENHRY, CDR2 SYGVKD. Trimming pared 7 bases from V and 0 bases from J, leaving 12 bases between. This CDR3 region has 15 residues.